Below, one T cell receptor (beta chain) is given with its context. This sample was included in a study of T-cell reconstitution after alpha-beta-depleted transplantation in children. Library preparation (for TCRbeta) was performed with unique molecular identifiers. MiXCR, run by TCRdb on the PCR reads, gives a single entry per CDR3 protein. Seen here are 450,000 to 500,000 distinct CDR3 sequences, 9.5% to 15% observed once, and the top ten hold around 6%. The CDR3 sequence is 14 residues long. Looked up from germline, CDR1 is SGHRS and CDR2 is YFSETQ. J gave up 8 bases and V 1 base, and 2 bases lay outside the gene matches.

This chain links TRBV5-1 with TRBJ2-1; 11 bases agree with TRBD1. Specimen: PBMCs from the stem cell graft donor, collected from the stem cell graft. The receptor's source is a human donor who donated a stem cell graft to a child with combined immunodeficiency. This chain's CDR3 is CASSLWGQGDEQFF. CDR3 nucleotide sequence: TGCGCCAGCAGCTTGTGGGGACAGGGGGATGAGCAGTTCTTC.